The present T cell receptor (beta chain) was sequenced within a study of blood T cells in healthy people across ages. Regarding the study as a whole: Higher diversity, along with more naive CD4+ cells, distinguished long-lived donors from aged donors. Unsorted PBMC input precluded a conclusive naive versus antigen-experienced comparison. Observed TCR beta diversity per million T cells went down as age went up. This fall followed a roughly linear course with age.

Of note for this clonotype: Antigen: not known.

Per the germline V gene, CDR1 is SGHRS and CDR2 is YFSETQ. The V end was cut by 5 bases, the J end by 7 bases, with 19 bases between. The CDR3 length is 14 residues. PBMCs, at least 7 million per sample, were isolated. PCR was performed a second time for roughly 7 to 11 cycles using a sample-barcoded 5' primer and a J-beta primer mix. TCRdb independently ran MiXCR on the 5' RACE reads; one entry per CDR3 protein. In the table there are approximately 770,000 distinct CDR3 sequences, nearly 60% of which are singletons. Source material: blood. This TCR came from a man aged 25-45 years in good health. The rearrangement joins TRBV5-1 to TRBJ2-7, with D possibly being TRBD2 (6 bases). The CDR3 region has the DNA TGCGCCAGCAGTCGGGGGTCTACCCGGGGAGAGCAGTACTTC. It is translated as CASSRGSTRGEQYF.